This T cell receptor beta chain was captured in a study of blood T cell repertoires in COVID-19. Authors' data handling: Reference gene primers were amplified, and this amplification served to estimate nucleated cell counts. Libraries were prepared by immunoSEQ multiplex PCR; TCRdb keeps only in-frame clonotypes and omits some of them. V and J calls and clone size are copied from that table; D and trimming were computed from the DNA. The sample carries roughly 100,000 clones, more than 85% recorded once. Deletions cut 0 bases from V and 5 bases from J, with 11 bases between. This CDR3 is built from 15 residues. Germline V lookup: CDR1 MNHNY, CDR2 SVGAGI (reference sequence).

The clonotype originates from a man in his fifties with active or convalescent COVID-19. This chain joins TRBV6-6 and TRBJ1-5, with a weak D call TRBD1 (5 bases). Specimen: peripheral blood. CDR3 loop: CASSYSSQGDQPQHF. CDR3 DNA: TGTGCCAGCAGTTACTCGAGCCAGGGCGATCAGCCCCAGCATTTT.